This T cell receptor (beta chain) was profiled in a study of OX40 agonist ivuxolimab in advanced cancers. The method was immunoSEQ multiplex PCR; TCRdb's version includes in-frame clones alone and lacks a portion of them. The sample shows approximately 49,000 clones, around 85% of them seen only once. Of note for this clone: What it recognizes is unknown.

This CDR3 is 17 amino acids long. Collection of blood occurred at baseline, at cycle 4 day 1, and at cycle 7 day 1. Study-wide findings and caveats: Compared with others, partial responders at 0.1-3.0 mg/kg displayed clonal expansion among the lowest. Expanded clones tended on average to be more numerous among CD8+ T cells than CD4+. Normalized T-cell clonal expansion was also low in a subset of nonresponders.

This material consisted of CD4+ or CD8+ T cells sorted from blood, taken in a trial of the OX40 agonist ivuxolimab. The chain carries TRBV21-1 and TRBJ2-3. TRBV21-1 is an annotated pseudogene. The TCR comes from an adult with an advanced solid tumor such as melanoma, head and neck, liver or kidney cancer. DNA of the CDR3: TGTGCCAGCAGCTGGACCGTTTTTTCTTCTAGCACAGATACGCAGTATTTT. It translates to CASSWTVFSSSTDTQYF.